The 10 T cell receptor beta chains presented below share a single source sample, sequenced in a study of shared clonotypes between healthy human individuals. Here immunoSEQ multiplex PCR was the method, and the copy in TCRdb shows in-frame clones only, minus some. The data show approximately 2.3 million clones, about 92% seen once. Input material: naive CD4+ T cells from PBMCs. Noted subset: CD45RA+ positively selected. These receptors were obtained from a man younger than 35 in good health. Some clones in this sample may be carry-over from other donors' samples.

Only one count was recorded for this clone. The V call is TRBV4-3, the J call TRBJ2-3; TRBD2 agrees at 10 bases. The germline CDR1 and CDR2 sequences are LGHNA and YSLEER. V shed 1 base and J 6 bases; nucleotides not matched to a gene: 4. This CDR3 has 15 amino acids. The CDR3 nucleotides are TGCGCCAGCAGCCAAGTTAGCGGGAGGTCGGATACGCAGTATTTT. Encoded protein: CASSQVSGRSDTQYF.

The chain joins TRBV7-6 to TRBJ2-3, with 16 nucleotides matching TRBD2. CDR3 length: 19 residues. The V gene's germline CDR1 is SGHVS and CDR2 FNYEAQ. The V segment lost 4 bases and the J segment 1 base; nucleotides outside the gene matches: 8. The CDR3 loop is CASSSLGLAGGPGTDTQYF. The CDR3 DNA follows: TGTGCCAGCAGCTCACTGGGACTAGCGGGAGGGCCTGGCACAGATACGCAGTATTTT.

The rearrangement uses TRBV6-5 and TRBJ2-3; 9 bases align to TRBD1. Trimming cost V 2 bases and J 2 bases; bases outside gene matches: 2. Per germline, CDR1 MNHEY and CDR2 SVGAGI. The CDR3 spans 15 residues. The CDR3 spells CASSYRTGVTDTQYF. The CDR3 DNA is TGTGCCAGCAGTTACAGGACAGGGGTCACAGATACGCAGTATTTT.

This chain joins TRBV7-7 and TRBJ1-3; D is undetermined. The CDR3 sequence is 13 residues long. The ends were cut back, 5 bases at V and 2 bases at J, with 7 bases in the middle. Per germline, CDR1 SSHAT and CDR2 FNYEAQ (reference sequence). CDR3 in DNA: TGTGCCAGCAGCCCGGGCCCTGGAAACACCATATATTTT. It specifies CASSPGPGNTIYF.

The CDR3 DNA follows: TGCGCCAGCAGCTTGCGGGGGGACTACGAGCAGTACTTC. Amino acid sequence: CASSLRGDYEQYF. The V call is TRBV5-1, the J call TRBJ2-7, with TRBD2 matching over 7 bases. Germline loops: CDR1 SGHRS, CDR2 YFSETQ. The CDR3 spans 13 residues. V lost 1 base to trimming and J lost 3 bases; unmatched junction nucleotides: 1.

The chain employs TRBV29-1 and TRBJ2-3; no clear D gene. CDR1 is SQVTM, CDR2 ANQGSEA, per germline. The V end was cut by 4 bases, the J end by 0 bases, with 11 bases between. The CDR3 has 14 amino acids. CDR3 region: CSVGTILSTDTQYF. CDR3 sequence (DNA): TGCAGCGTTGGGACCATACTTAGCACAGATACGCAGTATTTT.

As concerns this clone: The same CDR3 also results from other DNA sequences found in this sample. The V and J genes are TRBV6-1 and TRBJ2-3; perhaps TRBD2 as D (5 bases). Germline values: CDR1 MNHNS, CDR2 SASEGT. The CDR3 sequence is 13 residues long. The V and J ends lost 5 bases and 3 bases respectively, with 9 bases between them. CDR3 sequence: CASSPRGTDTQYF. The CDR3 DNA sequence: TGTGCCAGCAGTCCTCGAGGGACAGATACGCAGTATTTT.

The chain links TRBV10-1 to TRBJ2-3; D uncertain. CDR1 is WNHNN and CDR2 is SYGVQD in the germline V gene (reference sequence). This CDR3 contains 17 residues. The V and J ends lost 8 bases and 6 bases respectively, with 27 bases between them. The CDR3 nucleotides are TGCGCCAGCCGTCGCAGGTTTAGGGAAGGTTCCTTGGATACGCAGTATTTT. Protein sequence: CASRRRFREGSLDTQYF.

The chain employs TRBV7-2 and TRBJ2-3, with TRBD1 as a possible D gene (6 bases). The V end lost 6 bases, the J end lost 8 bases, and 18 bases lay between the germline ends. This CDR3 has 14 residues. CDR1 and CDR2 from the germline V gene are SGHTA and FQGNSA. The CDR3 loop reads CASSTGTILSTQYF. Here the CDR3 DNA reads TGTGCCAGCAGTACAGGGACCATCCTAAGTACGCAGTATTTT.

V usage is TRBV10-1 and J usage is TRBJ2-2; the D is unclear. V was trimmed by 5 bases and J by 4 bases, leaving 17 bases between them. CDR1 WNHNN and CDR2 SYGVQD come from the germline V gene (reference sequence). This CDR3 has 16 residues. CDR3 DNA sequence: TGCGCCAGCAGTAGAACCTACCCGAGAGGCACCGGGGAGCTGTTTTTT. This encodes CASSRTYPRGTGELFF.